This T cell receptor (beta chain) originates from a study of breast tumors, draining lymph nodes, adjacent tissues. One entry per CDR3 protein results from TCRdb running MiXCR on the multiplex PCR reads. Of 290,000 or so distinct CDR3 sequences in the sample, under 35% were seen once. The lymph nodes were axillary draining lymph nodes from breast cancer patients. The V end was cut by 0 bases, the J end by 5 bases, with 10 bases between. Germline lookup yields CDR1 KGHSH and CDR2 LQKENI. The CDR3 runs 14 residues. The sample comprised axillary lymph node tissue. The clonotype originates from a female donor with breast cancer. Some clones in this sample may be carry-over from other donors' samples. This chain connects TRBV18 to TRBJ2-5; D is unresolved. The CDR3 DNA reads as TGTGCCAGCTCACCACCGAGTAGTGGGGAGACCCAGTACTTC. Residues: CASSPPSSGETQYF.